The 31 T cell receptor beta chains below were found in one sample sequenced in a study of cytomegalovirus exposure and HLA in healthy donors. It was with 60 Vbeta and 13 Jbeta primers that the PCR ran. Profiling relied on immunoSEQ multiplex PCR, and the TCRdb table lists in-frame clones only, not all of them. The data hold over 200,000 clones, with over 75% observed a single time. The sample taken for sequencing was PBMCs. The receptors stem from a human donor in good health.

This chain links TRBV6-4 with TRBJ2-7; D is undetermined. This CDR3 is 15 amino acids long. CDR1 is MRHNA, CDR2 SNTAGT, per germline. V gave up 2 bases and J gave up 0 bases, with 11 bases separating them. CDR3 bases: TGTGCCAGCAGTGACCTGAACAGTTTCTCCTACGAGCAGTACTTC. Translation: CASSDLNSFSYEQYF.

CDR3 sequence reads: CASSPDKQGTQYF. The CDR3 DNA reads TGTGCCAGCAGTCCAGATAAGCAGGGTACGCAGTATTTT. The V gene is TRBV27, the J gene TRBJ2-3; TRBD1 is a possible D gene (5 bases). From germline, CDR1 is MNHEY and CDR2 SMNVEV (reference sequence). The CDR3 runs 13 residues. V dropped 5 bases and J dropped 8 bases, with 14 bases sitting between them.

This sequence joins TRBV13 and TRBJ2-1; a weak D match, TRBD1 (6 bases). V was trimmed by 5 bases and J by 7 bases, leaving 12 bases between them. This CDR3 has 13 amino acids. CDR1 and CDR2 (germline): PRHDT, FYEKMQ (reference sequence). The CDR3 loop reads CASSHDDRNEQFF. The DNA of the CDR3 is TGTGCCAGCAGCCACGATGACAGGAATGAGCAGTTCTTC.

The CDR3 sequence is CASSDFIADGVNLETQYF. Written as DNA, the CDR3 is TGTGCCAGCAGTGATTTTATAGCGGATGGTGTGAATTTGGAGACCCAGTACTTC. The chain is built from TRBV2 and TRBJ2-5; tentatively, D is TRBD2 (6 bases). In germline, CDR1 is SNHLY, CDR2 FYNNEI. The V and J ends lost 3 bases and 5 bases respectively, with 25 bases between them. CDR3 length equals 18 residues.

V usage is TRBV9 and J usage is TRBJ2-1, with D possibly TRBD1 on 6 matching bases. The CDR3 spans 14 residues. The V end lost 0 bases, the J end lost 9 bases, and 13 bases lay between the germline ends. Germline V gives CDR1 SGDLS, CDR2 YYNGEE. The CDR3 loop is CASSVDREQGEQFF. CDR3 sequence (DNA): TGTGCCAGCAGCGTAGACAGGGAACAGGGTGAGCAGTTCTTC.

A remark on this clone: Germline is not matched at one junction end, which may reflect a read error. The V call is TRBV7-8, the J call TRBJ2-1; 13 bases are a match to TRBD2. The CDR3 is 21 amino acids. Germline V gives CDR1 SGHVS, CDR2 FQNEAQ. The CDR3 nucleotides read TGTGCCAGCAGCCTAGCACGTCCGGGACTAGCGGGATTGAGAACTTACAATGAGCAGTTCTTC. Translating gives CASSLARPGLAGLRTYNEQFF.

The table lists this clone with a count of one. The gene calls are TRBV7-9 and TRBJ1-5; 11 nucleotides match TRBD1. Per germline, CDR1 SEHNR and CDR2 FQNEAQ (reference sequence). CDR3 size: 19 residues. J gave up 0 bases and V 5 bases, and 12 bases lay outside the gene matches. CDR3 DNA sequence: TGTGCCAGCAGCGTGGGACAGGGGGGGGTTTGGGATAGCAATCAGCCCCAGCATTTT. Amino acids: CASSVGQGGVWDSNQPQHF.

This clone was detected only a few times. The chain uses TRBV6-1 and TRBJ1-4, with D possibly TRBD1 on 5 matching bases. Germline assignment: CDR1 MNHNS and CDR2 SASEGT. V lost 7 bases and J lost 8, with 17 bases in between. The CDR3 has 14 residues. The CDR3 spells CASTTPQGREKLFF. CDR3 coding DNA: TGTGCCAGCACCACTCCCCAGGGCCGCGAAAAACTGTTTTTT.

The J gene is TRBJ2-1, the V gene TRBV28; 11 bases line up with TRBD2. CDR1 is MDHEN, CDR2 SYDVKM, per germline. This CDR3 is built from 22 residues. V gave up 8 bases and J gave up 3 bases; unmatched junction bases: 27. In DNA, the CDR3 is TGTGCCAGCGGAGAACAGGGGTCCCTAGGTAGCGGGAGGGCCTCTGTCTACAATGAGCAGTTCTTC. Residues: CASGEQGSLGSGRASVYNEQFF.

The CDR3 nucleotides are TGTGCCAGTAGTAATCTGCAGGGTCTCGGGAATCAGCCCCAGCATTTT. Protein product: CASSNLQGLGNQPQHF. The chain has TRBV19 and TRBJ1-5; possible D gene TRBD1, 5 bases. The CDR3 contains 16 residues. The ends were cut back, 4 bases at V and 4 bases at J, with 17 bases in the middle. Germline V CDR1 and CDR2: LNHDA, SQIVND (reference sequence).

The chain employs TRBV28 and TRBJ2-4, with D possibly TRBD2 on 5 matching bases. Germline CDR1 MDHEN, CDR2 SYDVKM. Trimming removed 5 bases from V and 1 base from J, with 18 bases in between. CDR3 length: 17 residues. CDR3 sequence: CASSVSGIKGAKNIQYF. The CDR3 DNA reads as TGTGCCAGCAGTGTATCCGGGATAAAGGGCGCCAAAAACATTCAGTACTTC.

The V gene is TRBV6-5, the J gene TRBJ1-4; TRBD1 might be the D (5 bases). CDR1 and CDR2 (germline): MNHEY, SVGAGI. V lost 3 bases to trimming and J lost 4 bases, with 12 bases between them. There are 15 residues in the CDR3. CDR3 amino acids: CASSYQGQGNEKLFF. The CDR3 DNA reads as TGTGCCAGCAGTTATCAGGGTCAGGGTAATGAAAAACTGTTTTTT.

This sequence joins TRBV2 and TRBJ2-3; 8 bases line up with TRBD2. From germline, CDR1 is SNHLY and CDR2 FYNNEI. This CDR3 contains 16 residues. The V segment lost 8 bases and the J segment 0 bases; nucleotides outside the gene matches: 10. In nucleotides, the CDR3 is TGTGCCAGCCAGTTGCGGGCTAGCGGGAGCACAGATACGCAGTATTTT. Translation: CASQLRASGSTDTQYF.

CDR3 loop: CASSQVGMRRAQYEQYF. The CDR3 nucleotides read TGCGCCAGCAGCCAAGTTGGTATGCGGAGGGCGCAGTACGAGCAGTACTTC. The chain recombines TRBV4-1 with TRBJ2-7; tentative D call: TRBD2 (6 bases). Germline V gene sequence: CDR1 MGHRA, CDR2 YSYEKL. The CDR3 runs to 17 residues. The V and J ends lost 1 base and 4 bases respectively, with 20 bases between them.

This clone was counted only a few times. The rearrangement joins TRBV9 to TRBJ1-2; unclear D gene. In germline, CDR1 is SGDLS, CDR2 YYNGEE. Trimming removed 0 bases at V and 3 bases at J, with 15 bases between. This CDR3 has 16 residues. The CDR3 DNA follows: TGTGCCAGCAGCGTAGAACCTGTGGGAGGTTACTATGGCTACACCTTC. Translation gives CASSVEPVGGYYGYTF.

The J gene is TRBJ1-2, the V gene TRBV5-5, with 8 nucleotides matching TRBD1. V gave up 6 bases and J gave up 4 bases; unmatched junction bases: 8. This CDR3 is 14 amino acids long. CDR1 is SGHKS, CDR2 YYEKEE, per germline (reference sequence). The CDR3 DNA reads as TGTGCCAGCACCGTGCAGGGGGCGAGCTATGGCTACACCTTC. Translation gives CASTVQGASYGYTF.

On this clone itself: Sequence at one end of the junction differs from germline and may be a read error. The J gene is TRBJ2-7, the V gene TRBV28; TRBD1 might be the D (5 bases). CDR3 length equals 14 residues. Looked up from germline, CDR1 is MDHEN and CDR2 is SYDVKM. This CDR3 reads CASSFPDTSYVQYF. CDR3 bases: TGTGCCAGCAGTTTCCCGGACACCTCCTACGTGCAGTACTTC.

The chain links TRBV27 to TRBJ2-7, with 11 bases lining up with TRBD2. The V segment lost 7 bases and the J segment 1 base; nucleotides outside the gene matches: 6. The length of the CDR3 is 15 residues. Germline V gene data show CDR1 as MNHEY and CDR2 as SMNVEV (reference sequence). The CDR3 DNA follows: TGTGCCAGCACCTCGGTAGCGGGAGGGTCCTACGAGCAGTACTTC. Protein: CASTSVAGGSYEQYF.

This clone turned up a few times. The chain recombines TRBV28 with TRBJ1-4; D gene ambiguous. V dropped 5 bases and J dropped 13 bases, with 17 bases sitting between them. This CDR3 spans 13 amino acids. Germline CDR1 MDHEN, CDR2 SYDVKM. CDR3 protein: CASSNMGRHVLFF. The CDR3 coding sequence is TGTGCCAGCAGTAACATGGGGAGGCACGTACTGTTTTTT.

The chain has TRBV7-8 and TRBJ1-2; 9 bases fit TRBD1. Germline loops: CDR1 SGHVS, CDR2 FQNEAQ. This CDR3 is 17 amino acids long. V dropped 4 bases and J dropped 3; count of bases not matched to a gene: 12. The CDR3 region is CASSSNTGTGLDYGYTF. For the CDR3, the DNA is TGTGCCAGCAGCTCAAACACCGGGACAGGGCTAGACTATGGCTACACCTTC. Full variable domain (rest looked up from reference TRBV7-8 and TRBJ1-2): GAGVSQSPRYKVAKRGQDVALRCDPISGHVSLFWYQQALGQGPEFLTYFQNEAQLDKSGLPSDRFFAERPEGSVSTLKIQRTQQEDSAVYLCASSSNTGTGLDYGYTFGSGTRLTVV.

This chain connects TRBV11-3 to TRBJ1-1; perhaps TRBD1 as D (5 bases). The CDR3 has 13 residues. Per the germline V gene, CDR1 is SGHNT and CDR2 is YENEEA. V shed 5 bases and J shed 2 bases, with 9 bases lying between them. The CDR3 DNA reads TGTGCCAGCAGCGATCAGGGTAACACTGAAGCTTTCTTT. This encodes CASSDQGNTEAFF.

This clone was detected a few times. This chain joins TRBV6-1 and TRBJ1-1, with D unresolved. Germline V gives CDR1 MNHNS, CDR2 SASEGT. V lost 1 base and J lost 7, with 13 bases in between. The CDR3 sequence is 14 residues long. CDR3 nucleotides: TGTGCCAGCAGTGAAGTGGTCGGAGCTGTTGAAGCTTTCTTT. Translating gives CASSEVVGAVEAFF.

The chain is built from TRBV28 and TRBJ2-7; 10 bases align to TRBD1. This CDR3 region has 16 residues. Germline lookup yields CDR1 MDHEN and CDR2 SYDVKM. V trimming: 6 bases; J trimming: 5 bases; junction bases outside the gene matches: 13. The CDR3 here is CASSYLTWDRGHEQYF. The CDR3 DNA reads TGTGCCAGCAGCTATCTGACCTGGGACAGGGGTCACGAGCAGTACTTC.

The rearrangement links TRBV28 to TRBJ2-3; 7 bases agree with TRBD2. CDR1 MDHEN and CDR2 SYDVKM come from the germline V gene. V lost 5 bases, J lost 5 bases, and 7 bases stayed unmatched. This CDR3 is built from 14 residues. CDR3: CASSPQREVDTQYF. In nucleotides, the CDR3 is TGTGCCAGCAGTCCCCAGCGGGAAGTAGATACGCAGTATTTT.

The genes are TRBV27 and TRBJ1-1, with 7 bases aligning to TRBD1. CDR1 is MNHEY and CDR2 is SMNVEV in the germline V gene (reference sequence). The CDR3 sequence is 14 residues long. V lost 5 bases and J lost 2; bases outside the gene matches: 5. As DNA, the CDR3 is TGTGCCAGCAGTGATTGGGACAGCAACACTGAAGCTTTCTTT. The encoded protein is CASSDWDSNTEAFF.

The J gene is TRBJ2-5, the V gene TRBV7-2, with 10 bases lining up with TRBD2. CDR3 length: 16 residues. CDR1 is SGHTA and CDR2 is FQGNSA in the germline V gene. V lost 6 bases and J lost 5; bases outside the gene matches: 12. CDR3 sequence reads: CASSRGSGRARETQYF. The CDR3 DNA reads as TGTGCCAGCAGTCGAGGAAGCGGGAGGGCCCGGGAGACCCAGTACTTC. Filled out from reference TRBV7-2 and TRBJ2-5, the complete variable domain reads GAGVSQSPSNKVTEKGKDVELRCDPISGHTALYWYRQSLGQGLEFLIYFQGNSAPDKSGLPSDRFSAERTGGSVSTLTIQRTQQEDSAVYLCASSRGSGRARETQYFGPGTRLLVL.

The chain recombines TRBV5-1 with TRBJ2-1, with TRBD2 identical over 15 bases. The CDR3 extends over 22 amino acids. The V segment lost 2 bases and the J segment 0 bases; nucleotides outside the gene matches: 15. Germline loops: CDR1 SGHRS, CDR2 YFSETQ. In nucleotides, the CDR3 is TGCGCCAGCAGCTTCCGCGTCAAAATGGGACTAGCGGGAGGCCCCTCCTACAATGAGCAGTTCTTC. Translated: CASSFRVKMGLAGGPSYNEQFF.

V is TRBV6-1 and J is TRBJ2-5, with TRBD2 matching 12 bases. The CDR3 covers 15 residues. V lost 7 bases, J lost 5 bases, and 8 bases stayed unmatched. From germline, CDR1 is MNHNS and CDR2 SASEGT. The CDR3 region is CASILAGGTQETQYF. CDR3 bases: TGTGCCAGCATACTAGCGGGAGGAACGCAGGAGACCCAGTACTTC.

The chain carries TRBV15 and TRBJ2-3; tentative D call: TRBD1 (7 bases). The germline V and J ends were trimmed by 5 bases and 5 bases, with 26 bases remaining between them. CDR1 and CDR2 from the germline V gene are LNHNV and YYDKDF (reference sequence). The CDR3 loop spans 18 amino acids. Here the CDR3 DNA reads TGTGCCACCAGCTCCCGGAGCTTTGACAGGGTGGGAGGAGATACGCAGTATTTT. This translates into CATSSRSFDRVGGDTQYF.

This chain links TRBV7-2 with TRBJ1-6, with 7 bases fitting TRBD1. Germline CDR1 is SGHTA and CDR2 is FQGNSA. The CDR3 consists of 15 residues. Losses at the gene ends were 6 bases for V and 10 bases for J; bases not matched to a gene: 12. DNA of the CDR3: TGTGCCAGCAGAGGAGACAGGGCGGCCTTCTCACCCCTCCACTTT. It yields the protein CASRGDRAAFSPLHF.

This clone was seen more than once but under ten times. The V gene is TRBV6-6, the J gene TRBJ1-2; D not resolved. The V gene's germline CDR1 is MNHNY and CDR2 SVGAGI (reference sequence). Deletions cut 0 bases from V and 4 bases from J, with 15 bases between. CDR3 length: 16 residues. CDR3 in amino acids: CASSYSAAGSGYGYTF. CDR3 nucleotides: TGTGCCAGCAGTTACTCGGCCGCCGGATCGGGCTATGGCTACACCTTC.